These T cell receptor beta chains were read from a single sample in a study of blood T cell repertoires in COVID-19. Using immunoSEQ multiplex PCR, the repertoire was profiled, and TCRdb retains in-frame clones only, with some absent. Here the sample spans approximately 330,000 clones, roughly 90% being singletons. The sequencing input was peripheral blood. The receptor source for this set is a man between 25 and 39 years old with COVID-19, enrolled during active disease. Both conserved end residues are part of each CDR3. A D gene is named only where the DNA matches it firmly. Clone size appears in some rows only: once, few, many, or a class for an expanded clone.

cdr3_nt cdr3_aa clone_size j_call d_call v_call
TGTGCCAGCAGCTTTTTTACAGCAGCCTACGAGCAGTACTTC CASSFFTAAYEQYF . TRBJ2-7 . TRBV11-2
TGCGCCAGCAGCTTTAGCGGGGGCCGCTACAATGAGCAGTTCTTC CASSFSGGRYNEQFF . TRBJ2-1 TRBD2 TRBV5-1
TGTGCCAGCAGCCTAGGGGGGACAGGGGCTAATTCACCCCTCCACTTT CASSLGGTGANSPLHF . TRBJ1-6 TRBD1 TRBV14
TGTGCCAGCAGCGTCCTGGGACAGGGCAATTCACCCCTCCACTTT CASSVLGQGNSPLHF . TRBJ1-6 TRBD1 TRBV9
TGTGCCAGCTCACCGGTCGGGGGGGACACTGAAGCTTTCTTT CASSPVGGDTEAFF . TRBJ1-1 . TRBV18
TGTGCCAGCAGCCGGAGGGGTGAGACCCAGTACTTC CASSRRGETQYF . TRBJ2-5 . TRBV14
TGTGCCAGCAGCTTAACAGGGGGGGACTCCTACAATGAGCAGTTCTTC CASSLTGGDSYNEQFF . TRBJ2-1 . TRBV11-2
TGTGCCAGTAGTATAGCAGGGACGAACACCGGGGAGCTGTTTTTT CASSIAGTNTGELFF . TRBJ2-2 . TRBV19
TGTGCCAGTAGTATTTGGGGGCCAGTGACGGGTGAAAAACTGTTTTTT CASSIWGPVTGEKLFF . TRBJ1-4 . TRBV19
TGTGCCAGCAGCTTAGCGGTGGAGCTTAACTATGGCTACACCTTC CASSLAVELNYGYTF once TRBJ1-2 . TRBV7-2
TGTGCCAGCAGCTTGGGACAGCTAACACCCCTCCACTTT CASSLGQLTPLHF . TRBJ1-6 . TRBV5-6
TGTGCCAGCAAAACAGGGAAGGATCATGAAAAACTGTTTTTT CASKTGKDHEKLFF . TRBJ1-4 . TRBV6-6
TGTGCCAGCAGTCCGGGACAGGAGGCGGGCTACGAGCAGTACTTC CASSPGQEAGYEQYF . TRBJ2-7 TRBD1 TRBV2
TGTGCCAGCTCACCCGTTACTACAGGGGGTTCCGACGAGCAGTACTTC CASSPVTTGGSDEQYF . TRBJ2-7 TRBD1 TRBV18
TGTGCCAGCAGTGAGATGGGGGGGATTGCCTCCTACGAGCAGTACTTC CASSEMGGIASYEQYF once TRBJ2-7 TRBD2 TRBV2
TGCGCCAGCAGCCAAGAGGGCCTGGATACGCAGTATTTT CASSQEGLDTQYF once TRBJ2-3 . TRBV4-3
TGTGCCAGCAGCCAAAGGGACAGCCAAGAGACCCAGTACTTC CASSQRDSQETQYF many TRBJ2-5 TRBD1 TRBV4-2
TGTGCCAGCAGCTTAGGTCTAGGGGATAGGGACTACGAGCAGTACTTC CASSLGLGDRDYEQYF . TRBJ2-7 . TRBV7-9
TGTGCCAGCAGCCCCCACAGAATCAGACTAGCGGGAGGGGCCTCCTACGAGCAGTACTTC CASSPHRIRLAGGASYEQYF . TRBJ2-7 TRBD2 TRBV6-2/TRBV6-3
TGTGCCAGCAGCGTTGACAGGTTGCCTAATCAGCCCCAGCATTTT CASSVDRLPNQPQHF . TRBJ1-5 . TRBV5-6
TGTGCCAGTAGTACGACTAGACCCTATTCCAAGACGTACTTCAATGAGCAGTTCTTC CASSTTRPYSKTYFNEQFF once TRBJ2-1 . TRBV19
TGTGCCAGCAGTTTATCCCTTTGGACTAGCGGGAGGCCTCAGTCTAGCTCCTACAATGAGCAGTTCTTC CASSLSLWTSGRPQSSSYNEQFF . TRBJ2-1 TRBD2 TRBV28
TGTGCCAGCAGTTTATGGGGGGGTGGTGAAGAGACCCAGTACTTC CASSLWGGGEETQYF . TRBJ2-5 . TRBV28
TGTGCCAGCAGCTTATACAGGGGGAAGGTCTACGAGCAGTACTTC CASSLYRGKVYEQYF . TRBJ2-7 TRBD1 TRBV13
TGTGCCAGCAGTTTATCGGGGGGCACTGAAGCTTTCTTT CASSLSGGTEAFF . TRBJ1-1 . TRBV27
TGTGCCAGCAGTTTGGGGGGGGTAGAAGAAAAACTGTTTTTT CASSLGGVEEKLFF . TRBJ1-4 . TRBV28
TGTGCCACCAGCATTAGTCTCTCTGGAAACACCATATATTTT CATSISLSGNTIYF . TRBJ1-3 . TRBV15
TGTGCCAGCAGTTACTCGACTTCCGGACAGAAAGATGGCTACACCTTC CASSYSTSGQKDGYTF . TRBJ1-2 . TRBV6-2/TRBV6-3
TGTGCCAGCAGCTTCAGACCAGGGGTTGGAAACACCATATATTTT CASSFRPGVGNTIYF . TRBJ1-3 . TRBV7-2
TGTGCCACCGAGCGGGGTTCCGGCACAGATACGCAGTATTTT CATERGSGTDTQYF once TRBJ2-3 TRBD2 TRBV24-1
TGTGCCAGCAGTCAGATAGCGGCTTCCTACGAGCAGTACTTC CASSQIAASYEQYF . TRBJ2-7 . TRBV6-5
TGTGCCACCTCCGAGACAGGGGGCGAAGAGACCCAGTACTTC CATSETGGEETQYF . TRBJ2-5 TRBD1 TRBV3-1/TRBV3-2
TGCGCCAGCAGCTTGACCGGACAGGGAGGAACTGAAGCTTTCTTT CASSLTGQGGTEAFF . TRBJ1-1 TRBD1 TRBV5-1
TGTGCCAGCAGCCCTTTGGCAAGCTCCTACAATGAGCAGTTCTTC CASSPLASSYNEQFF once TRBJ2-1 . TRBV3-1/TRBV3-2
TGTGCCAGCAGCCTAGACCCGTCTCAGGGGGCATGGACCGGGGAGCTGTTTTTT CASSLDPSQGAWTGELFF once TRBJ2-2 TRBD1 TRBV3-1/TRBV3-2
TGTGCCAGCAGTTTGGGAGGGCTGGGAGCGACCAAAAACATTCAGTACTTC CASSLGGLGATKNIQYF once TRBJ2-4 TRBD2 TRBV2
TGTGCCAGTACAGGGACAGCGGGCAATCAGCCCCAGCATTTT CASTGTAGNQPQHF . TRBJ1-5 TRBD1 TRBV19
TGTGCCAGCAGCTTGTTCCCTGGGGGGAATGGAGAAAAACTGTTTTTT CASSLFPGGNGEKLFF . TRBJ1-4 . TRBV5-6
TGTGCCAGCAGCCAAGAAACGGCCAGGGGCACGGAGACCCAGTACTTC CASSQETARGTETQYF . TRBJ2-5 . TRBV4-2
TGCGCCAGCAGCCCTACAGGGTATGAAAAACTGTTTTTT CASSPTGYEKLFF . TRBJ1-4 . TRBV5-1
TGTGCCAGCCGACCCAGGGGAACCGGGGAGCTGTTTTTT CASRPRGTGELFF . TRBJ2-2 . TRBV19
TGTGCCAGCAGCTTAAGCAGGGACACTGAAGCTTTCTTT CASSLSRDTEAFF . TRBJ1-1 . TRBV7-3
TGTGCCAGCAGCTTAGGGGGGGGGACACAGATTTACAATGAGCAGTTCTTC CASSLGGGTQIYNEQFF . TRBJ2-1 . TRBV7-6
TGTGCCAGCAGCTTGGAGGGGTATGGCTACACCTTC CASSLEGYGYTF . TRBJ1-2 . TRBV5-6